This note documents a single TCR beta chain sequence. As yet, its antigen is unknown. V gave up 4 bases and J gave up 3 bases; unmatched junction bases: 3. Per the germline V gene, CDR1 is SGHNT and CDR2 is YYREEE (reference sequence). The CDR3 sequence is 16 residues long. The data are from a study of cytomegalovirus exposure and HLA in healthy donors. Study summary: Tens of millions of unique TCRs from HLA-typed donors were held in an early release of data.

Study results and caveats: Data from an earlier analysis indicated that most TCR beta V segments were productive either about 90% or about 30% of the time. CMV antigen specificity of three CMV-associated chains was confirmed in vitro.

PCR used 60 Vbeta primers and 13 Jbeta primers. The protocol was immunoSEQ multiplex PCR, while the TCRdb copy is restricted to in-frame clones and leaves out a portion. This sample has about 82,000 clones, with about 77% found just once. Sequencing was done on a sample of PBMCs. The sequence was obtained from a man aged 50 to 60 in good health and CMV-seronegative. The chain couples TRBV5-4 to TRBJ2-3; TRBD2 matches 15 bases. In DNA form, the CDR3 reads TGTGCCAGCAGCCCGGGGACTAGCGGGGGGACAGATACGCAGTATTTT. As protein: CASSPGTSGGTDTQYF.